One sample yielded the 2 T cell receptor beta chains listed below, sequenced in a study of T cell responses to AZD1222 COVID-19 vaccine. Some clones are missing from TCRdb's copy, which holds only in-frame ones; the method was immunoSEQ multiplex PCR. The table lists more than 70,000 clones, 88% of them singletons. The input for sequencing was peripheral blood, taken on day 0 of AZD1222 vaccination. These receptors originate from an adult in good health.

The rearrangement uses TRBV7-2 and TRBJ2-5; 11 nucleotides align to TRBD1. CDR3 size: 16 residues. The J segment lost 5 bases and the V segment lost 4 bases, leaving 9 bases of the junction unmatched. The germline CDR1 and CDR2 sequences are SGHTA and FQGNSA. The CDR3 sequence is CASSSRTGGSRETQYF. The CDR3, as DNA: TGTGCCAGCAGCTCGAGGACAGGGGGCTCAAGGGAGACCCAGTACTTC. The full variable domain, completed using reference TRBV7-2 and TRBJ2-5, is GAGVSQSPSNKVTEKGKDVELRCDPISGHTALYWYRQSLGQGLEFLIYFQGNSAPDKSGLPSDRFSAERTGGSVSTLTIQRTQQEDSAVYLCASSSRTGGSRETQYFGPGTRLLVL.

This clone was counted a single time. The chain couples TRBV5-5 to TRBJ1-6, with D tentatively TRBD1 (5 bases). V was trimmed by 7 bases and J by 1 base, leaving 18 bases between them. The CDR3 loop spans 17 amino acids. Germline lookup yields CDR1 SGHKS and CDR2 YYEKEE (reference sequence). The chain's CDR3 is CASRGEGLVSYNSPLHF. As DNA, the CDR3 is TGTGCCAGCCGGGGGGAGGGGTTAGTTTCCTATAATTCACCCCTCCACTTT. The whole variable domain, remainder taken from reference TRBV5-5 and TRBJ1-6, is DAGVTQSPTHLIKTRGQQVTLRCSPISGHKSVSWYQQVLGQGPQFIFQYYEKEERGRGNFPDRFSARQFPNYSSELNVNALLLGDSALYLCASRGEGLVSYNSPLHFGNGTRLTVT.